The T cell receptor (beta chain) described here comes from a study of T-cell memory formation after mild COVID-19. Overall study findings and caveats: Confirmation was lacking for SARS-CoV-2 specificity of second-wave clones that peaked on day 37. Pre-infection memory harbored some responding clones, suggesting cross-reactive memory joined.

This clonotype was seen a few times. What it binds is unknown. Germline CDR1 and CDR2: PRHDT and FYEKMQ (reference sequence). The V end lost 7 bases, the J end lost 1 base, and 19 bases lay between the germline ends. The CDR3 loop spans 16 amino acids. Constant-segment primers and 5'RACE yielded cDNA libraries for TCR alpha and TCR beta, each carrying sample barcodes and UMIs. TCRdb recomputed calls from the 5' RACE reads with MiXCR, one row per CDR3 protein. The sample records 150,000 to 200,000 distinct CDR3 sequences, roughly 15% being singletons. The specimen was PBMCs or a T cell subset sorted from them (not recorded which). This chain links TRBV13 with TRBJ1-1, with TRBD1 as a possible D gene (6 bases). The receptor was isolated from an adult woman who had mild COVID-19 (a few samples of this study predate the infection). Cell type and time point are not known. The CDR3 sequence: CASTVGGWPRNTEAFF. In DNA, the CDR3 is TGTGCCAGCACCGTTGGGGGCTGGCCCAGGAACACTGAAGCTTTCTTT.